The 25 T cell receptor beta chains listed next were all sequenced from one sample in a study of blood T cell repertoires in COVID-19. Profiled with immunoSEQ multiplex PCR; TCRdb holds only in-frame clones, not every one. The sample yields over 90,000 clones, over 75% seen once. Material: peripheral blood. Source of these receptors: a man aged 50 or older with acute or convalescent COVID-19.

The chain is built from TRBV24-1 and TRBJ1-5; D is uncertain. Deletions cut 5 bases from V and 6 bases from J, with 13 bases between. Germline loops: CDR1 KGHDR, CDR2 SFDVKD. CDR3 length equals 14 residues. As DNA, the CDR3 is TGTGCCACCAGTGGGACGGGGTCTGCTCAGCCCCAGCATTTT. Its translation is CATSGTGSAQPQHF.

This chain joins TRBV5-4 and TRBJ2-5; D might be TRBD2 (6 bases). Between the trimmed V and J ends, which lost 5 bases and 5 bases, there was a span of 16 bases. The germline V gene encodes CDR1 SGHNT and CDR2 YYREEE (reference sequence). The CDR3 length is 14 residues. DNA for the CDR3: TGTGCCAGCAGACTCGGGACTCGCGGGGAGACCCAGTACTTC. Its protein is CASRLGTRGETQYF.

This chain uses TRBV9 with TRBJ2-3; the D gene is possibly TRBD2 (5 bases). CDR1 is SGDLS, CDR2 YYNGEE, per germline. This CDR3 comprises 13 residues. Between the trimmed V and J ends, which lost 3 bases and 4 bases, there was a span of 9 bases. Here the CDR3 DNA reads TGTGCCAGCAGCGGAGGGCCGGCAGATACGCAGTATTTT. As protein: CASSGGPADTQYF. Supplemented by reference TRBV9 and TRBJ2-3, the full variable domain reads DSGVTQTPKHLITATGQRVTLRCSPRSGDLSVYWYQQSLDQGLQFLIQYYNGEERAKGNILERFSAQQFPDLHSELNLSSLELGDSALYFCASSGGPADTQYFGPGTRLTVL.

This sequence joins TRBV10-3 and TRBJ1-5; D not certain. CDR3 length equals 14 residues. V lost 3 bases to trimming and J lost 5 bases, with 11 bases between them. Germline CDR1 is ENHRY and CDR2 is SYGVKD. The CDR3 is CAISEWQNDQPQHF. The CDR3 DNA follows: TGTGCCATCAGTGAATGGCAGAATGATCAGCCCCAGCATTTT.

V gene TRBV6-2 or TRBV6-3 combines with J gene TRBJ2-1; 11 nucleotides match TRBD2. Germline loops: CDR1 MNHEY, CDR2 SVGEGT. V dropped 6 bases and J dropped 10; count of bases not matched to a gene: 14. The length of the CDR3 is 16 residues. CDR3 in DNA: TGTGCCAGCAGCCCTCTAGCGGGAGGACTTTCGGGGGAGCAGTTCTTC. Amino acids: CASSPLAGGLSGEQFF.

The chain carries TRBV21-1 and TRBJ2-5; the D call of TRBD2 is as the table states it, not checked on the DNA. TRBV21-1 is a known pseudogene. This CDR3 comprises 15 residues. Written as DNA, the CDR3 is TGTGCCAGCAGCAAAGTTCGGGGGTCAAGGGAGACCCAGTACTTC. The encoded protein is CASSKVRGSRETQYF.

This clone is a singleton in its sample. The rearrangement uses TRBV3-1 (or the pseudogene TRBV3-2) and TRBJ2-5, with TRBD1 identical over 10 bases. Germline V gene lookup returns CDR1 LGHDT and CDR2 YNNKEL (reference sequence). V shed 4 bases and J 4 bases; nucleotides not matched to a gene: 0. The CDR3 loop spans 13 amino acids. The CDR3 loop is CASSRTGGETQYF. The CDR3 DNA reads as TGTGCCAGCAGCCGGACAGGGGGAGAGACCCAGTACTTC.

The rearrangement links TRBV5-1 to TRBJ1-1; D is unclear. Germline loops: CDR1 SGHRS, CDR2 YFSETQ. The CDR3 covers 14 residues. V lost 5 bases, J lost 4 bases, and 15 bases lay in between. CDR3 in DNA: TGCGCCAGCAGTTCCCTCGTTTCGGGCACTGAAGCTTTCTTT. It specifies CASSSLVSGTEAFF.

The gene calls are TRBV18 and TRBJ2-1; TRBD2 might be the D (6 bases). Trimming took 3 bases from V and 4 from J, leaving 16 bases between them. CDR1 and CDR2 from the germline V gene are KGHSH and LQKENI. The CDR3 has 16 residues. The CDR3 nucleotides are TGTGCCAGCTCACCTGGGGCGGGATCGGGGTACAATGAGCAGTTCTTC. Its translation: CASSPGAGSGYNEQFF.

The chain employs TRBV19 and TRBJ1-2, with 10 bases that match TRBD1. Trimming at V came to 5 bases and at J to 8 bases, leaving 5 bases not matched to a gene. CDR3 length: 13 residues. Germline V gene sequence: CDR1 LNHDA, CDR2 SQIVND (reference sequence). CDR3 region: CASSPRTGGGYTF. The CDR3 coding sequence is TGTGCCAGTAGTCCTCGGACAGGGGGGGGCTACACCTTC.

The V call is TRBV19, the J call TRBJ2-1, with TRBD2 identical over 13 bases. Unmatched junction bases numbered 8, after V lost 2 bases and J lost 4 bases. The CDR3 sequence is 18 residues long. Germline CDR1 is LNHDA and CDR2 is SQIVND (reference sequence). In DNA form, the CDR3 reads TGTGCCAGTAGTATATGGGGGGGACTAGCGGGGACATACAATGAGCAGTTCTTC. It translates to CASSIWGGLAGTYNEQFF.

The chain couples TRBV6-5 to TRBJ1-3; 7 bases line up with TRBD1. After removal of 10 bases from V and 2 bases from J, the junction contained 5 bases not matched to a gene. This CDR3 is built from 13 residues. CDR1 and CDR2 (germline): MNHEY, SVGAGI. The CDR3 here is CATGQAAGNTIYF. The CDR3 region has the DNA TGTGCCACCGGACAGGCTGCTGGAAACACCATATATTTT.

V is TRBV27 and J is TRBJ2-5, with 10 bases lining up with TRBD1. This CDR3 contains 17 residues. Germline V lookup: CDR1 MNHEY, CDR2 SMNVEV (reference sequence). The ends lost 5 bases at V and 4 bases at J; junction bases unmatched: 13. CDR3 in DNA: TGTGCCAGCAGTCCAACCGGGACAGGGGCGCCTCTAGAGACCCAGTACTTC. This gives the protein CASSPTGTGAPLETQYF.

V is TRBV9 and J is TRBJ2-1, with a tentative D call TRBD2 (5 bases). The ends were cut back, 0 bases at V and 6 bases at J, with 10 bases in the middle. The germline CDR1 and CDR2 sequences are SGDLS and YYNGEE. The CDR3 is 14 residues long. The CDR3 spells CASSVGGPFNEQFF. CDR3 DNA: TGTGCCAGCAGCGTAGGCGGGCCATTCAATGAGCAGTTCTTC.

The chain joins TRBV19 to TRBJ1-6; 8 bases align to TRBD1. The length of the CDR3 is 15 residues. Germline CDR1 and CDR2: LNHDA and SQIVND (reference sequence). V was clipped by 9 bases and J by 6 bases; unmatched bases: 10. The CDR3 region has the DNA TGTGCCAGCGGGGGAGCGGACAGGGCTAATTCACCCCTCCACTTT. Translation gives CASGGADRANSPLHF.

CDR3 in amino acids: CASSRTGPYGYTF. For the CDR3, the DNA is TGTGCCAGCAGCCGGACAGGGCCCTATGGCTACACCTTC. The chain links TRBV14 to TRBJ1-2; 8 bases map to TRBD1. CDR1 is SGHDN, CDR2 FVKESK, per germline. CDR3 size: 13 residues. The trim removed 4 bases at V and 4 bases at J, leaving 2 bases unmatched.

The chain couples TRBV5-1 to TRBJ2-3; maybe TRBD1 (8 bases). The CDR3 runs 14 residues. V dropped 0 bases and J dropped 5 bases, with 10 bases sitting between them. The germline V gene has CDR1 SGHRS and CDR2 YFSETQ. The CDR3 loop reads CASSLDRGGDTQYF. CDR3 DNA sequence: TGCGCCAGCAGCTTGGACAGGGGGGGAGATACGCAGTATTTT. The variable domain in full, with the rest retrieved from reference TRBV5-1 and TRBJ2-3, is KAGVTQTPRYLIKTRGQQVTLSCSPISGHRSVSWYQQTPGQGLQFLFEYFSETQRNKGNFPGRFSGRQFSNSRSEMNVSTLELGDSALYLCASSLDRGGDTQYFGPGTRLTVL.

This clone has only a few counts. The CDR3 nucleotides read TGTGCCAGCAGCCAAGAGATTAGCGGGAGGAGGGCCTGGAATGAGCAGTTCTTC. It encodes CASSQEISGRRAWNEQFF. This sequence joins TRBV3-1 (or the pseudogene TRBV3-2) and TRBJ2-1, with 10 bases aligning to TRBD2. This CDR3 has 18 amino acids. Germline CDR1 reads LGHDT; CDR2 reads YNNKEL (reference sequence). V lost 0 bases, J lost 7 bases, and 12 bases stayed unmatched.

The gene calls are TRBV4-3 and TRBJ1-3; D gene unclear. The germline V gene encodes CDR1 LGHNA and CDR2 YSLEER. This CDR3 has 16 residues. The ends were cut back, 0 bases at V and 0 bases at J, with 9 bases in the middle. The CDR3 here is CASSQDAGSSGNTIYF. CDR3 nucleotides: TGCGCCAGCAGCCAAGATGCGGGGAGCTCTGGAAACACCATATATTTT.

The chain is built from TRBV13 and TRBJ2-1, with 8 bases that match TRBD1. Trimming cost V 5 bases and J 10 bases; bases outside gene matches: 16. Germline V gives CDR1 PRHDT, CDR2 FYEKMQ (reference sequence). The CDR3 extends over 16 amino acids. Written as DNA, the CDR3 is TGTGCCAGCAGCCAAGACCGGGACAGGTTTTTCAAGGAGCAGTTCTTC. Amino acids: CASSQDRDRFFKEQFF. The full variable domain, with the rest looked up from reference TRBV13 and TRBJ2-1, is AAGVIQSPRHLIKEKRETATLKCYPIPRHDTVYWYQQGPGQDPQFLISFYEKMQSDKGSIPDRFSAQQFSDYHSELNMSSLELGDSALYFCASSQDRDRFFKEQFFGPGTRLTVL.

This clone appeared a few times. CDR3 DNA: TGTGCCAGCAGTGCAGCGACAGGCTCTGGAAACACCATATATTTT. Translating gives CASSAATGSGNTIYF. The chain combines TRBV25-1 with TRBJ1-3; a possible D gene is TRBD1 (6 bases). CDR3 size: 15 residues. Looked up from germline, CDR1 is MGHDK and CDR2 is SYGVNS. V was shortened by 4 bases and J by 0 bases, with 10 bases between the two germline ends. The full variable domain, its missing parts supplied by reference TRBV25-1 and TRBJ1-3, is EADIYQTPRYLVIGTGKKITLECSQTMGHDKMYWYQQDPGMELHLIHYSYGVNSTEKGDLSSESTVSRIRTEHFPLTLESARPSHTSQYLCASSAATGSGNTIYFGEGSWLTVV.

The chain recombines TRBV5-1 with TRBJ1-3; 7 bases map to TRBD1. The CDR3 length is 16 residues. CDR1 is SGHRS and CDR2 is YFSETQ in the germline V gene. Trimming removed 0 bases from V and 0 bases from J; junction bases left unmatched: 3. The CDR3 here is CASSLEGADSGNTIYF. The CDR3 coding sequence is TGCGCCAGCAGCTTGGAGGGGGCCGACTCTGGAAACACCATATATTTT.

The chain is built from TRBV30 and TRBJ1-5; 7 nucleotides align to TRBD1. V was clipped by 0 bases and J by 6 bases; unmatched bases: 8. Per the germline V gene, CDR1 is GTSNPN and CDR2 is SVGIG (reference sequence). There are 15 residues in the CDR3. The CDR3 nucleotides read TGTGCCTGGAGTGTACGAGGGGGCGGAACTCAGCCCCAGCATTTT. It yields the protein CAWSVRGGGTQPQHF.

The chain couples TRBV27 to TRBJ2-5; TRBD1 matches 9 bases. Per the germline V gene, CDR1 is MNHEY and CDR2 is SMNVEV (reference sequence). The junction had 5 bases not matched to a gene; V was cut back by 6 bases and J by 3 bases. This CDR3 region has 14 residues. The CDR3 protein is CASRPGQGEETQYF. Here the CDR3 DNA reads TGTGCCAGCAGACCGGGACAGGGAGAAGAGACCCAGTACTTC.

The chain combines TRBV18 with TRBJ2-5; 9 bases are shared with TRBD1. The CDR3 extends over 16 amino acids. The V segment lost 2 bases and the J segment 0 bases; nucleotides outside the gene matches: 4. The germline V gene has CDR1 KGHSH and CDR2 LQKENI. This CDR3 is CASSPETGGYQETQYF. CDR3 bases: TGTGCCAGCTCACCAGAGACAGGGGGATACCAAGAGACCCAGTACTTC. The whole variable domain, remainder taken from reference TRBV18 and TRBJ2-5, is NAGVMQNPRHLVRRRGQEARLRCSPMKGHSHVYWYRQLPEEGLKFMVYLQKENIIDESGMPKERFSAEFPKEGPSILRIQQVVRGDSAAYFCASSPETGGYQETQYFGPGTRLLVL.